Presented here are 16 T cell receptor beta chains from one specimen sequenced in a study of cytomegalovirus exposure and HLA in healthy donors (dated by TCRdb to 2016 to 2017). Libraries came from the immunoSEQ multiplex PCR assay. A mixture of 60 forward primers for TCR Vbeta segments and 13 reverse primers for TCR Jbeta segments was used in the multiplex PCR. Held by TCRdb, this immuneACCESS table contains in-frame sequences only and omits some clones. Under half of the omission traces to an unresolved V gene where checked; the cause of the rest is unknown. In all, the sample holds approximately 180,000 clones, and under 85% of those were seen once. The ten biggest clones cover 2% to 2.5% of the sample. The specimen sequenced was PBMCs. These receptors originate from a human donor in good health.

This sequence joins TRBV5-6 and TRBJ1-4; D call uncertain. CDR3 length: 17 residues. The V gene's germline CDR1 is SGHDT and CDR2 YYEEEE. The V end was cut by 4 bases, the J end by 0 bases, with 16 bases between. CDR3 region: CASSLWTDYPTNEKLFF. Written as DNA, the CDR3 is TGTGCCAGCAGCCTTTGGACCGACTATCCAACTAATGAAAAACTGTTTTTT.

CDR3 residues: CASSRQAPNQPQHF. CDR3 DNA: TGTGCCAGCAGTAGACAGGCCCCCAATCAGCCCCAGCATTTT. The rearrangement uses TRBV2 and TRBJ1-5, with D possibly TRBD1 on 6 matching bases. The germline V and J ends were trimmed by 5 bases and 3 bases, with 11 bases remaining between them. This CDR3 has 14 residues. Germline CDR1 is SNHLY and CDR2 is FYNNEI.

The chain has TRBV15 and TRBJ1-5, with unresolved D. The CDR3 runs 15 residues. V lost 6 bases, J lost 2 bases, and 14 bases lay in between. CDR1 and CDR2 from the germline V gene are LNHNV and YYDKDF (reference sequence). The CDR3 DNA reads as TGTGCCACCAGAGAGGGAACGGAGGGCAATCAGCCCCAGCATTTT. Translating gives CATREGTEGNQPQHF. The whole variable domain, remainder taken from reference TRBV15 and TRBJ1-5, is DAMVIQNPRYQVTQFGKPVTLSCSQTLNHNVMYWYQQKSSQAPKLLFHYYDKDFNNEADTPDNFQSRRPNTSFCFLDIRSPGLGDTAMYLCATREGTEGNQPQHFGDGTRLSIL.

CDR3 bases: TGCGCCAGCAGTCGACAGGGAAGCGGCAATCAGCCCCAGCATTTT. As protein: CASSRQGSGNQPQHF. This chain joins TRBV4-1 and TRBJ1-5, with TRBD1 matching over 7 bases. Germline V gives CDR1 MGHRA, CDR2 YSYEKL. Germline trimming cut 6 bases from V and 2 bases from J; bases unmatched to any gene: 7. This CDR3 contains 15 residues.

The CDR3 protein is CASSSVSGGQLYEQYF. DNA for the CDR3: TGTGCCAGCAGTTCGGTCAGCGGGGGGCAGCTCTACGAGCAGTACTTC. The J gene is TRBJ2-7, the V gene TRBV11-1; 9 bases line up with TRBD2. In germline, CDR1 is SGHAT, CDR2 FQDESV (reference sequence). V was clipped by 6 bases and J by 3 bases; unmatched bases: 12. This CDR3 is built from 16 residues.

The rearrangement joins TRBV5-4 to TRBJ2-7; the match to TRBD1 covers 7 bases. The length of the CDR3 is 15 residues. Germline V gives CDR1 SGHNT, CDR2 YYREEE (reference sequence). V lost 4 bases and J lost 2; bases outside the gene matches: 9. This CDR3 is CASSTRQGAAYEQYF. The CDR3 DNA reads TGTGCCAGCAGCACAAGACAGGGTGCCGCCTACGAGCAGTACTTC.

The CDR3 DNA reads TGTGCCAGCAGCCCCATCAGGGTCCCCACCTACGAGCAGTACTTC. Protein: CASSPIRVPTYEQYF. V gene TRBV11-2 combines with J gene TRBJ2-7; maybe TRBD1 (5 bases). The germline gives CDR1 SGHAT, CDR2 FQNNGV. Trimming shortened V by 5 bases and J by 2 bases, and 16 bases separated the two germline ends. This CDR3 has 15 residues.

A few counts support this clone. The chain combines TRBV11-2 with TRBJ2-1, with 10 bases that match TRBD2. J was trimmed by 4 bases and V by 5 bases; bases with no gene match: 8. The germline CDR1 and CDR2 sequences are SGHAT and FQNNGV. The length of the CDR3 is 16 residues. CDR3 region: CASSARLAGIYNEQFF. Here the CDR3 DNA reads TGTGCCAGCAGCGCAAGACTAGCGGGCATATACAATGAGCAGTTCTTC.

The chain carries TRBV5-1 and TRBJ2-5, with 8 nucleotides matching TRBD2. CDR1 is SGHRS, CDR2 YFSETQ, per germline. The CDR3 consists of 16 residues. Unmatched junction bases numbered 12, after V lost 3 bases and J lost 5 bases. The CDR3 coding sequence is TGCGCCAGCAGCTCCATCGGACACCGGGGGGGTGAGACCCAGTACTTC. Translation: CASSSIGHRGGETQYF.

CDR3 region: CASSLRQGSYEQYF. The DNA of the CDR3 is TGTGCCAGCAGCTTAAGGCAGGGAAGCTACGAGCAGTACTTC. The chain uses TRBV13 and TRBJ2-5; the D gene is possibly TRBD1 (5 bases). The assigned J gene may be wrong: the sequence end matches TRBJ2-7 better. This CDR3 contains 14 residues. Germline V gene sequence: CDR1 PRHDT, CDR2 FYEKMQ (reference sequence).

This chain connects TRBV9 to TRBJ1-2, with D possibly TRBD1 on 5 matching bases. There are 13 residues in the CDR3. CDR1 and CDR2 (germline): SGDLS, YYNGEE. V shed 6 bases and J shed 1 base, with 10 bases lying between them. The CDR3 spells CASTTGHNYGYTF. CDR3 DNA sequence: TGTGCCAGCACCACCGGACATAACTATGGCTACACCTTC. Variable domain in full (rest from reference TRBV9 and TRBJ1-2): DSGVTQTPKHLITATGQRVTLRCSPRSGDLSVYWYQQSLDQGLQFLIQYYNGEERAKGNILERFSAQQFPDLHSELNLSSLELGDSALYFCASTTGHNYGYTFGSGTRLTVV.

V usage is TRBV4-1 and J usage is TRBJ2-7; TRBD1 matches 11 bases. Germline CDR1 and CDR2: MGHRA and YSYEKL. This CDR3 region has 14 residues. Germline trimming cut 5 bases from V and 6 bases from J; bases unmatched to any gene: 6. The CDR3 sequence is CASSALGTGGEQYF. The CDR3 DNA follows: TGCGCCAGCAGCGCCCTGGGGACAGGGGGCGAGCAGTACTTC.

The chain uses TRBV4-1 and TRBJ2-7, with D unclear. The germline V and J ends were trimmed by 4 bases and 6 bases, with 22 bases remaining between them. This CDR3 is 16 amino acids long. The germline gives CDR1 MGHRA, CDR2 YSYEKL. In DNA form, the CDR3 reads TGCGCCAGCAGCCCGTTCGGCAATCAGGTCGGCAGCGAGCAGTACTTC. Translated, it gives CASSPFGNQVGSEQYF.

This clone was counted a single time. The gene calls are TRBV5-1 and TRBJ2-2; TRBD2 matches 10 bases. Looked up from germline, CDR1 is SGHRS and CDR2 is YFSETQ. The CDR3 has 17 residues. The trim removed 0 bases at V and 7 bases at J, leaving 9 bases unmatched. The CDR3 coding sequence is TGCGCCAGCAGCTTGGCCCGGCTAGCGGGGGCAGGCGGGGAGCTGTTTTTT. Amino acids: CASSLARLAGAGGELFF. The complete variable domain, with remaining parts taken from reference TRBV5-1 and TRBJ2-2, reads KAGVTQTPRYLIKTRGQQVTLSCSPISGHRSVSWYQQTPGQGLQFLFEYFSETQRNKGNFPGRFSGRQFSNSRSEMNVSTLELGDSALYLCASSLARLAGAGGELFFGEGSRLTVL.

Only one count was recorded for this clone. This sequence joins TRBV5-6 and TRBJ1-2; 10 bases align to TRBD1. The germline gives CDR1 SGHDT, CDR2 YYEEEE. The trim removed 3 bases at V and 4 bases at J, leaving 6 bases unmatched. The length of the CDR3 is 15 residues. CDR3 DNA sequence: TGTGCCAGCAGCTCGCCGGGACAGGGGATCTATGGCTACACCTTC. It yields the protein CASSSPGQGIYGYTF. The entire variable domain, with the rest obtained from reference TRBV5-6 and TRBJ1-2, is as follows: DAGVTQSPTHLIKTRGQQVTLRCSPKSGHDTVSWYQQALGQGPQFIFQYYEEEERQRGNFPDRFSGHQFPNYSSELNVNALLLGDSALYLCASSSPGQGIYGYTFGSGTRLTVV.

CDR3 bases: TGCAGCGCCGGCCCCGGGGAAAATGAAAAACTGTTTTTT. It encodes CSAGPGENEKLFF. J is TRBJ1-4 and V is TRBV29-1; D remains unclear. Trimming took off 7 bases at V and 5 bases at J, with 14 bases between the two ends. CDR1 is SQVTM, CDR2 ANQGSEA, per germline. The CDR3 has 13 residues.